A selection of T cell receptor beta chains follows, all from one sample in a study of T cell responses to AZD1222 COVID-19 vaccine. Method: immunoSEQ multiplex PCR; TCRdb's copy keeps in-frame clones and lacks some. The data show roughly 150,000 clones, around nine tenths seen once. The specimen was peripheral blood, collected 28 days after the second AZD1222 dose. These receptors were obtained from an adult who received the AZD1222 COVID-19 vaccine. Each CDR3 is given with its conserved first and last residue. The D gene is left open where the match is weak. Clone size is not always given. Where it is, it says once, few, many or a class for expanded clones.

clone_size,d_call,j_call,v_call,cdr3_nt,cdr3_aa
NA,TRBD1,TRBJ1-1,TRBV27,TGTGCCAGCAGTTTCAGGGGGAGGACCACTGAAGCTTTCTTT,CASSFRGRTTEAFF
few,NA,TRBJ2-7,TRBV2,TGTGCCAGCAGTATGGACTACGAGCAGTACTTC,CASSMDYEQYF
NA,NA,TRBJ1-5,TRBV27,TGTGCCAGCAGTTTTCGGTCAGGGGAGCAGCCCCAGCATTTT,CASSFRSGEQPQHF
NA,TRBD2,TRBJ2-7,TRBV10-3,TGTGCCATCAGTACCGGGGGGGGTCGCTCCTACGAGCAGTACTTC,CAISTGGGRSYEQYF
NA,NA,TRBJ2-2,TRBV7-9,TGTGCCAGCAGCTTAGGGTTTTCAAAGACCGGGGAGCTGTTTTTT,CASSLGFSKTGELFF
NA,NA,TRBJ1-1,TRBV11-1,TGTGCCAGCAGCATCGGTACGGGCACTGAAGCTTTCTTT,CASSIGTGTEAFF
NA,TRBD2,TRBJ2-5,TRBV7-3,TGTGCCAGCAGCTCTACCGGGACTACTCTTCTGTACTTC,CASSSTGTTLLYF
NA,NA,TRBJ1-4,TRBV5-1,TGCGCCAGCAGCTTGGGAAGAGGAAAAGAAAAACTGTTTTTT,CASSLGRGKEKLFF
once,NA,TRBJ1-1,TRBV5-8,TGTGCCAGCAGCTGGTACGGATTCGCACGGGGGACTGAAGCTTTCTTT,CASSWYGFARGTEAFF
NA,TRBD1,TRBJ1-1,TRBV12-5,TGTGCTAGTGGTTCGTCAGGAGGGGGCTTGAACACTGAAGCTTTCTTT,CASGSSGGGLNTEAFF
NA,TRBD2,TRBJ2-1,TRBV5-1,TGCGCCAGCAGGACTAGCGGGGGGCTCAATGAGCAGTTCTTC,CASRTSGGLNEQFF
NA,NA,TRBJ2-5,TRBV4-1,TGCGCCAGCAGCCAAGTGACGGGGAGAGAGACCCAGTACTTC,CASSQVTGRETQYF
NA,NA,TRBJ2-7,TRBV7-8,TGTGCCAGCAGCTTAGGGGCGCCCCCGGGCGGATTTGGGAACGAGCAGTACTTC,CASSLGAPPGGFGNEQYF
NA,NA,TRBJ1-1,TRBV7-2,TGTGCCAGCAGCTTAGCTCGCTGGGGGAACACTGAAGCTTTCTTT,CASSLARWGNTEAFF
once,TRBD1,TRBJ1-1,TRBV24-1,TGTGCCACCAGAGACAGGGCTAAGGCTGAAGCTTTCTTT,CATRDRAKAEAFF
NA,TRBD2,TRBJ2-3,TRBV5-1,TGCGCCAGCAGCACCGGACTAGCGGTCACAGATACGCAGTATTTT,CASSTGLAVTDTQYF
NA,NA,TRBJ2-2,TRBV16,TGTGCCAGCAGCGCATATCAGCGTACCGGGGAGCTGTTTTTT,CASSAYQRTGELFF
NA,TRBD1,TRBJ2-7,TRBV5-6,TGTGCCAGCAGCTTGGTAGGGGACAGATACTACGAGCAGTACTTC,CASSLVGDRYYEQYF
NA,NA,TRBJ1-3,TRBV10-3,TGTGCCATCAGTGAGTCGAACCACGATATATCTGGAAACACCATATATTTT,CAISESNHDISGNTIYF
NA,NA,TRBJ1-2,TRBV6-5,TGTGCCAGCAGTTCCCCAGGACGGACCACCTATGGCTACACCTTC,CASSSPGRTTYGYTF
once,NA,TRBJ1-4,TRBV19,TGTGCCACCTCCCGGTGGATGGTTAGTGAAAAACTGTTTTTT,CATSRWMVSEKLFF
NA,TRBD2,TRBJ2-7,TRBV19,TGTGCCAGTAGTCATAGCGGGGGGTCCTACGAGCAGTACTTC,CASSHSGGSYEQYF
NA,NA,TRBJ1-3,TRBV7-2,TGTGCCAGCAGCTCCGGGCTATATGGAAACACCATATATTTT,CASSSGLYGNTIYF
NA,NA,TRBJ2-3,TRBV4-1,TGCGCCAGCAGCCAATTGTTGGTGGGTCGGGGCACAGATACGCAGTATTTT,CASSQLLVGRGTDTQYF
once,TRBD2,TRBJ2-7,TRBV28,TGTGCCAGCAGTACCCGGACTAGTGGACCCTACGAGCAGTACTTC,CASSTRTSGPYEQYF
NA,TRBD2,TRBJ2-3,TRBV2,TGTGCCAGCAGTGGGGGACTAGGGGCGGATACGCAGTATTTT,CASSGGLGADTQYF
few,TRBD1,TRBJ1-4,TRBV2,TGTGCCAGCAGTGGAGGGACAGGGAGGGCTAATGAAAAACTGTTTTTT,CASSGGTGRANEKLFF
once,NA,TRBJ1-2,TRBV2,TGTGCCAGCAGTTCCGGACAGCCCCCCTATGGCTACACCTTC,CASSSGQPPYGYTF
NA,TRBD1,TRBJ1-1,TRBV28,TGTGCCAGCATCCCTTACATCGGGACAGGGGGCGCCGGGGTAATCACTGAAGCTTTCTTT,CASIPYIGTGGAGVITEAFF
NA,NA,TRBJ2-7,TRBV21-1,TGTGCCAGACCCAAAGGTCCCCCGGGGTACGAGCAGTACTTC,CARPKGPPGYEQYF
NA,TRBD2,TRBJ2-7,TRBV11-2,TGTGCCAGCAGCTTAGTAGCGCGGGAGAAATCCTACGAGCAGTACTTC,CASSLVAREKSYEQYF
NA,NA,TRBJ2-7,TRBV29-1,TGCAGCGCGTCCGGGGTCCCAACTAACTCCTACGAGCAGTACTTC,CSASGVPTNSYEQYF
NA,NA,TRBJ1-1,TRBV5-1,TGCGCCAGCAGCCCGAGACAGGTTACTATGAACACTGAAGCTTTCTTT,CASSPRQVTMNTEAFF
NA,NA,TRBJ2-1,TRBV7-4,TGTGCCAGCAGCAAGGTAGTTCCCCACTCCTGCTACAATGAGCAGTTCTTC,CASSKVVPHSCYNEQFF
NA,NA,TRBJ1-2,TRBV19,TGTGCCAGTAGTATATTAGGGCTTAACTATGGCTACACCTTC,CASSILGLNYGYTF
NA,NA,TRBJ2-3,TRBV30,TGTGCCTGGAGTGTGGGAGTGCCAGATACGCAGTATTTT,CAWSVGVPDTQYF
NA,TRBD1,TRBJ2-7,TRBV11-3,TGTGCCCCCTTGTGGGGGACAGCCCCAAGGCCTGCCTACGAGCAGTACTTC,CAPLWGTAPRPAYEQYF
NA,NA,TRBJ1-5,TRBV30,TGTGCCTGGAGTGTAAGTCGGACCCCGAGGGGCAATCAGCCCCAGCATTTT,CAWSVSRTPRGNQPQHF
NA,NA,TRBJ1-2,TRBV5-1,TGCGCCAGCAGCTCCATCGGGGCAGGCTATGGCTACACCTTC,CASSSIGAGYGYTF
NA,NA,TRBJ2-4,TRBV28,TGTGCCAGCAGTCCTGGGGGCTGGAACATTCAGTACTTC,CASSPGGWNIQYF
NA,NA,TRBJ1-5,TRBV28,TGTGCCAGCAGCGCGCCCGGTCAGCCCCAGCATTTT,CASSAPGQPQHF
NA,NA,TRBJ1-1,TRBV7-9,TGTGCCAGCAGCTTAGAGTCGGCCCTTGGGGCTTTCTTT,CASSLESALGAFF
NA,NA,TRBJ2-3,TRBV7-8,TGTGCCAGCAGCCGAGGGTTCCTATCGATTTCTAGCACAGATACGCAGTATTTT,CASSRGFLSISSTDTQYF
NA,NA,TRBJ2-3,TRBV28,TGTGCCAGCAGTTCCTCCCGATCTTCAGATACGCAGTATTTT,CASSSSRSSDTQYF
few,TRBD1,TRBJ1-1,TRBV6-5,TGTGCCAGCAGCCCACAAAGACAGGGGGGAACTGAAGCTTTCTTT,CASSPQRQGGTEAFF
few,NA,TRBJ2-7,TRBV4-1,TGCGCCAGCAGCCAGATGTTGCGGACAGAGACCTACGAGCAGTACTTC,CASSQMLRTETYEQYF
NA,NA,TRBJ1-6,TRBV11-2,TGTGCCAGCAGCCCCCAGGTGCCCGGGTCACCCCTCCACTTT,CASSPQVPGSPLHF
once,NA,TRBJ1-1,TRBV7-2,TGTGCCAGCAGCCCCCAGGGGCGGAACACTGAAGCTTTCTTT,CASSPQGRNTEAFF
NA,TRBD1,TRBJ2-7,TRBV18,TGTGCCAGCTCACCAGACAGGGTTTCCTACGAGCAGTACTTC,CASSPDRVSYEQYF
NA,NA,TRBJ2-7,TRBV6-5,TGTGCCAGCAGTTTTGGAGGCCTCCTTTCCTACGAGCAGTACTTC,CASSFGGLLSYEQYF
NA,TRBD2,TRBJ2-1,TRBV19,TGTGCCAGTAGATTAGCGGGATTGTCCCTCAATGAGCAGTTCTTC,CASRLAGLSLNEQFF